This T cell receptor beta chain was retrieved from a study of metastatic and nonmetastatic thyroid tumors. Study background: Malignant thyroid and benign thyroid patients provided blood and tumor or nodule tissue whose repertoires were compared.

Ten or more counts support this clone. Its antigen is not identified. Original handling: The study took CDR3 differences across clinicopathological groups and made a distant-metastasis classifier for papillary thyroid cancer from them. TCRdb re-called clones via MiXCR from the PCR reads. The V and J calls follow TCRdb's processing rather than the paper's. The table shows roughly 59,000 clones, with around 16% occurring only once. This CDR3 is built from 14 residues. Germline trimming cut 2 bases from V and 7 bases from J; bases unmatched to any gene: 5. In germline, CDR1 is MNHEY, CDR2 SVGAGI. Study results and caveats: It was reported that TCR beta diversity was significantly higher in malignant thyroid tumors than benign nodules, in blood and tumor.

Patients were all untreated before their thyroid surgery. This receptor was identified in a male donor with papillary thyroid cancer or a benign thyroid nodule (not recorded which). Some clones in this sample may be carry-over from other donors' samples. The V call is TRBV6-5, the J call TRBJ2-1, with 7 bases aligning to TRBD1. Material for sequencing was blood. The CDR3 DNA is TGTGCCAGCAGTTACCATGACAGGGCGAATGAGCAGTTCTTC. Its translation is CASSYHDRANEQFF.